These T cell receptor beta chains were read from a single sample in a study of T cells in tuberculosis. The assay was immunoSEQ multiplex PCR, and TCRdb's table has in-frame clones only and misses some. The sample yields approximately 46,000 clones, more than 90% seen once. The material was PBMCs, obtained at tuberculosis diagnosis. These TCRs come from an adult with tuberculosis. Both conserved end residues are part of each CDR3. Each record gives: D gene, clone size, J gene, V gene, CDR3 DNA, CDR3 protein. The D gene is left open where the match is weak. Not every row has a clone size; where given, it reads once, few, many or a size class.

NA few TRBJ1-3 TRBV30 TGTGCCTGGAGTTGGGAGGGGCGCCGGAACACCATATATTTT CAWSWEGRRNTIYF
TRBD1 NA TRBJ2-5 TRBV5-1 TGCGCCAGCAGCCCATCCGGGACAGGCAGACTTCTTCAAGAGACCCAGTACTTC CASSPSGTGRLLQETQYF
NA NA TRBJ1-3 TRBV5-1 TGCGCCAGCAGCTCCCGGGACACTAGTCCCTCTGGAAACACCATATATTTT CASSSRDTSPSGNTIYF
NA once TRBJ1-5 TRBV7-2 TGTGCCAGCAGCCTCTATGGAGATCAGCCCCAGCATTTT CASSLYGDQPQHF
TRBD2 NA TRBJ2-1 TRBV6-5 TGTGCCAGCAGTTACTCAGTGACTAGCTCTTACAATGAGCAGTTCTTC CASSYSVTSSYNEQFF
TRBD2 NA TRBJ2-1 TRBV7-3 TGTGCCAGCAGCCTCTCGACTAGCGGAGGGGCACTTGAGCAGTTCTTC CASSLSTSGGALEQFF
TRBD1 NA TRBJ1-5 TRBV5-4 TGTGCCAGCAGCTTGGGGGGACAGGGGAATCAGCCCCAGCATTTT CASSLGGQGNQPQHF
NA NA TRBJ1-1 TRBV30 TGTGCCTGGAGTTTTTCTGATATGACAGGCGCGAACACTGAAGCTTTCTTT CAWSFSDMTGANTEAFF
TRBD2 NA TRBJ2-3 TRBV7-2 TGTGCCAGCGAAGAGGGACTAGCGGGAGCCACAGATACGCAGTATTTT CASEEGLAGATDTQYF
NA once TRBJ1-6 TRBV25-1 TGTGCCAGCAGGGGGGGAGGAACATCACCCCTCCACTTT CASRGGGTSPLHF
TRBD2 NA TRBJ2-7 TRBV2 TGTGCCAGCAGTGAGGGACTAGAGGTAAAGAACGAGCAGTACTTC CASSEGLEVKNEQYF
NA NA TRBJ1-1 TRBV5-4 TGTGCCAGCAGCTTAGGGACTGCCGGTGAAGCTTTCTTT CASSLGTAGEAFF
NA NA TRBJ1-1 TRBV5-8 TGTGCCAGCAGCTTGGCCCTGGAAGCTTTCTTT CASSLALEAFF
NA NA TRBJ2-2 TRBV5-6 TGTGCCAGCAGCCTTAGCGGCCCCGGGGAGCTGTTTTTT CASSLSGPGELFF
TRBD2 NA TRBJ2-2 TRBV27 TGTGCCAGCAGTTTGGCGGGAGGCCCCGGGGAGCTGTTTTTT CASSLAGGPGELFF
TRBD1 NA TRBJ1-5 TRBV5-5 TGTGCCAGCAGCTTGGGAGACAGGGGATATCAGCCCCAGCATTTT CASSLGDRGYQPQHF
NA NA TRBJ1-1 TRBV19 TGTGCCAGTAGTATAGACACAAGTTACACTGAAGCTTTCTTT CASSIDTSYTEAFF
NA NA TRBJ2-3 TRBV11-2 TGTGCCAGCAGCTTGTTGAAGGGGGCATTGGGAGGTACGCAGTATTTT CASSLLKGALGGTQYF
TRBD1 once TRBJ1-2 TRBV6-1 TGTGCCAGCAGGGACAGGGTTCTTAACTATGGCTACACCTTC CASRDRVLNYGYTF
TRBD2 NA TRBJ2-3 TRBV9 TGTGCCAGCAGCATCCTAGCGGGGATCACAGATACGCAGTATTTT CASSILAGITDTQYF
NA NA TRBJ2-1 TRBV9 TGTGCCAGCAGCGTAGGGAGGGGCGGTGAGCAGTTCTTC CASSVGRGGEQFF
NA NA TRBJ1-5 TRBV6-5 TGTGCCAGCAGTTACTCGCGATTACAGCCCCAGCATTTT CASSYSRLQPQHF
TRBD1 NA TRBJ2-5 TRBV6-1 TGTGCCAGCACTTTGGGACAGCGCAGGGAGACCCAGTACTTC CASTLGQRRETQYF
TRBD2 NA TRBJ2-2 TRBV30 TGTGCCTGGAGCAAAACTAGCGGGACCTTGTCCGGGGAGCTGTTTTTT CAWSKTSGTLSGELFF
TRBD2 NA TRBJ2-7 TRBV19 TGTGCCAGTAGTATAGGACGGGGGGGCGAGCAGTACTTC CASSIGRGGEQYF
TRBD1 NA TRBJ1-1 TRBV2 TGTGCCACCCGACAGGGGGGCATGAACACTGAAGCTTTCTTT CATRQGGMNTEAFF
TRBD1 NA TRBJ1-1 TRBV5-6 TGTGCCAGCAGCTTGGCCAGGGGGCCCAAAATGAACACTGAAGCTTTCTTT CASSLARGPKMNTEAFF
TRBD1 few TRBJ2-6 TRBV5-1 TGCGCCAGCGGCCCCGGGACAGGGGGATCCTCTGGGGCCAACGTCCTGACTTTC CASGPGTGGSSGANVLTF
TRBD2 NA TRBJ2-5 TRBV6-6 TGTGCCAGCAGTTACTCTCCAGCGGGAACCGAGACCCAGTACTTC CASSYSPAGTETQYF